This TCR beta chain was captured in a study of T cells after yellow fever vaccination. General study points: Most clones from primary vaccination resurfaced after the booster (around 97% CD4, more than 75% CD8). Abundant clonotypes from the bulk population could contaminate FACS-sorted repertoires. Shared CD4/CD8 clonotypes were a small share, likely from convergent recombination.

Comment on this clonotype: Its target is not known.

V was cut by 10 bases and J by 2 bases, with 9 bases left in between. The CDR3 has 12 residues. Looked up from germline, CDR1 is LNHDA and CDR2 is SQIVND (reference sequence). UMIs were added to TCR cDNA along with a universal primer site when it was made by 5'RACE template switching. TCRdb used MiXCR to reprocess the 5' RACE reads, holding one entry per CDR3 protein. The sample has 250,000 to 300,000 distinct CDR3 sequences, around 4.9% seen once. This TCR came from a man younger than 30 who received the YFV17D yellow fever vaccine. V and J are TRBV19 and TRBJ1-5; no clear D. Source: CD4+ T cells sorted from PBMCs, taken on the day of the yellow fever booster vaccination. The CDR3 nucleotides read TGTGCCACCACCCCCGGCAATCAGCCCCAGCATTTT. As protein: CATTPGNQPQHF.